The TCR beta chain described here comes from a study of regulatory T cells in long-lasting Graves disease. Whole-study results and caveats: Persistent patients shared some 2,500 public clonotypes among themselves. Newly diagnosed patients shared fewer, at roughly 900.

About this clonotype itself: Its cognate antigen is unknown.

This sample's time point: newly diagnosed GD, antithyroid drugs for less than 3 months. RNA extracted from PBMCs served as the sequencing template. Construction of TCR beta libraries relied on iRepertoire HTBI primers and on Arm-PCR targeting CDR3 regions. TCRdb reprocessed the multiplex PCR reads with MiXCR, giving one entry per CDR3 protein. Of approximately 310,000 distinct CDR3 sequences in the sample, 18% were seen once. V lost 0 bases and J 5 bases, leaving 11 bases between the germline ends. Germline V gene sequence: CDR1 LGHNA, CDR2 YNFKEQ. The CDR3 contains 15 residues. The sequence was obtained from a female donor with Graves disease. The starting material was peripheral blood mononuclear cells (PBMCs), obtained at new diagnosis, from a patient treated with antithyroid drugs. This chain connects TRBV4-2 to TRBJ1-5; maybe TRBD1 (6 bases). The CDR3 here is CASSQDSGAHQPQHF. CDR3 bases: TGTGCCAGCAGCCAAGATTCAGGGGCGCATCAGCCCCAGCATTTT.